A single sample gave rise to the 19 T cell receptor beta chains below, sequenced in a study of regulatory T cells in long-lasting Graves disease. CDR3-region Arm-PCR and iRepertoire HTBI primers produced the TCR beta libraries. TCRdb ran MiXCR on the multiplex PCR reads and lists one entry per CDR3 protein. The table lists some 420,000 distinct CDR3 sequences, 22% of them singletons, with approximately 14% in the top ten. This sample's time point: persistent/refractory GD, antithyroid drugs over 5 years with positive TRAb. The TCR library was prepared using RNA isolated from PBMCs. Sequenced material: peripheral blood mononuclear cells (PBMCs), taken when the disease was refractory, from a patient treated with antithyroid drugs. The receptor set was obtained from a female donor with Graves disease.

This clonotype has just a few counts. V usage is TRBV7-2 and J usage is TRBJ1-4, with unresolved D. This CDR3 has 16 residues. The V end was cut by 5 bases, the J end by 0 bases, with 13 bases between. Germline V gene sequence: CDR1 SGHTA, CDR2 FQGNSA. The CDR3 DNA is TGTGCCAGCAGCCCGGGGTGGGGTGCAACTAATGAAAAACTGTTTTTT. Protein: CASSPGWGATNEKLFF.

The rearrangement links TRBV24-1 to TRBJ2-1; D not certain. V was trimmed by 0 bases and J by 3 bases, leaving 5 bases between them. Looked up from germline, CDR1 is KGHDR and CDR2 is SFDVKD. The CDR3 is made up of 14 amino acids. CDR3 sequence: CATSDLRNYNEQFF. CDR3 DNA sequence: TGTGCCACCAGTGATTTGCGAAACTACAATGAGCAGTTCTTC.

Note on this clonotype: A read error is possible here, since a much larger clone lies one base away. CDR3 residues: CASSERRTENTEAFF. The CDR3 region has the DNA TGTGCCAGCAGTGAGCGACGGACGGAAAACACTGAAGCTTTCTTT. The chain has TRBV6-1 and TRBJ1-1, with no clear D. Germline values: CDR1 MNHNS, CDR2 SASEGT. The CDR3 sequence is 15 residues long. V gave up 3 bases and J gave up 2 bases, with 13 bases separating them.

The gene calls are TRBV7-2 and TRBJ2-7; TRBD2 aligns across 7 bases. CDR1 and CDR2 from the germline V gene are SGHTA and FQGNSA. The CDR3 contains 15 residues. Trimming removed 1 base from V and 4 bases from J; junction bases left unmatched: 7. The CDR3 loop reads CASSLDTSARYEQYF. DNA of the CDR3: TGTGCCAGCAGCTTAGACACTAGCGCGAGATACGAGCAGTACTTC.

The chain employs TRBV11-2 and TRBJ1-3; no clear D. The germline CDR1 and CDR2 sequences are SGHAT and FQNNGV. V lost 1 base, J lost 10 bases, and 14 bases lay in between. The CDR3 spans 14 residues. In nucleotides, the CDR3 is TGTGCCAGCAGCTTAGTGGAGCAGGTCAGGACCATATATTTT. Translating gives CASSLVEQVRTIYF. Full variable domain (outside the CDR3, taken from reference TRBV11-2 and TRBJ1-3): EAGVAQSPRYKIIEKRQSVAFWCNPISGHATLYWYQQILGQGPKLLIQFQNNGVVDDSQLPKDRFSAERLKGVDSTLKIQPAKLEDSAVYLCASSLVEQVRTIYFGEGSWLTVV.

This sequence joins TRBV30 and TRBJ1-1; D is uncertain. The CDR3 is made up of 12 amino acids. CDR1 GTSNPN and CDR2 SVGIG come from the germline V gene (reference sequence). V was clipped by 0 bases and J by 2 bases, with 4 bases between them. For the CDR3, the DNA is TGTGCCTGGAGTGTACTAAACACTGAAGCTTTCTTT. This sequence encodes CAWSVLNTEAFF.

This clonotype was counted at least ten times. V and J are TRBV19 and TRBJ2-2; 9 bases match TRBD1. The junction had 3 bases not matched to a gene; V was cut back by 7 bases and J by 0 bases. CDR3 length equals 15 residues. CDR1 LNHDA and CDR2 SQIVND come from the germline V gene (reference sequence). CDR3 nucleotides: TGTGCCAGTATCCGGGACAGGGCGAACACCGGGGAGCTGTTTTTT. This translates into CASIRDRANTGELFF.

This clonotype was detected ten times or more. The chain is built from TRBV7-2 and TRBJ2-4; possible D gene TRBD1, 5 bases. The CDR3 totals 15 residues. V dropped 5 bases and J dropped 5 bases, with 16 bases sitting between them. Per germline, CDR1 SGHTA and CDR2 FQGNSA. CDR3 DNA: TGTGCCAGCAGCCCCCAGACAGCGTTCGAAAACATTCAGTACTTC. Translating it yields CASSPQTAFENIQYF.

This clonotype was counted many times. The CDR3 nucleotides read TGTGCCAGCAGCTTAGGTGGCGAGCACTCCTACGAGCAGTACTTC. This codes for CASSLGGEHSYEQYF. J is TRBJ2-7 and V is TRBV11-2; no firm D call. Trimming cost V 1 base and J 0 bases, with 10 bases left between them. The CDR3 runs to 15 residues. Germline V gives CDR1 SGHAT, CDR2 FQNNGV.

This clonotype occurred a few times. The genes are TRBV5-1 and TRBJ2-7; 7 nucleotides line up with TRBD1. The CDR3 covers 16 residues. Germline V lookup: CDR1 SGHRS, CDR2 YFSETQ. The junction had 11 bases not matched to a gene; V was cut back by 3 bases and J by 2 bases. The CDR3 loop is CASSSPYGTAPYEQYF. CDR3 sequence (DNA): TGCGCCAGCAGCTCACCATACGGGACAGCACCCTACGAGCAGTACTTC.

For this clonotype: A single base separates this from a much larger clone, so it may be a read error. The chain combines TRBV7-2 with TRBJ2-7, with D perhaps TRBD1 (6 bases). The length of the CDR3 is 13 residues. The germline V gene has CDR1 SGHTA and CDR2 FQGNSA. Trimming took 8 bases from V and 0 from J, leaving 11 bases between them. CDR3 DNA sequence: TGTGCCAGCGGCTGGGGGCCCTCCTACGAGCAGTACTTC. As protein: CASGWGPSYEQYF.

This clonotype was counted many times. The chain joins TRBV11-2 to TRBJ2-5, with 13 nucleotides matching TRBD2. V dropped 5 bases and J dropped 7; count of bases not matched to a gene: 7. The CDR3 contains 15 residues. CDR1 is SGHAT and CDR2 is FQNNGV in the germline V gene. The CDR3 DNA follows: TGTGCCAGCAGCCAACTAGCGGGGGGGCCTGGGACCCAGTACTTC. Protein product: CASSQLAGGPGTQYF. The full variable domain, with the rest looked up from reference TRBV11-2 and TRBJ2-5, is EAGVAQSPRYKIIEKRQSVAFWCNPISGHATLYWYQQILGQGPKLLIQFQNNGVVDDSQLPKDRFSAERLKGVDSTLKIQPAKLEDSAVYLCASSQLAGGPGTQYFGPGTRLLVL.

The V call is TRBV12-3 or TRBV12-4, the J call TRBJ1-2, with a weak D call TRBD1 (6 bases). This CDR3 is 16 amino acids long. With 5 bases removed from V and 5 bases from J, the gap between germline ends came to 21 bases. CDR3 DNA: TGTGCCAGCAGTCTCACGGACAGTATGCTTGGGTATGGCTACACCTTC. It translates to CASSLTDSMLGYGYTF.

This clonotype showed up just a few times. The chain uses TRBV6-2 or TRBV6-3 and TRBJ1-2, with D unclear. Trimming took 2 bases from V and 2 from J, leaving 12 bases between them. The CDR3 is 15 amino acids. Germline CDR1 reads MNHEY; CDR2 reads SVGEGT. The CDR3 sequence is CASSYVARNNYGYTF. CDR3 bases: TGTGCCAGCAGTTACGTGGCCCGCAACAACTATGGCTACACCTTC.

This clonotype was picked up many times. V and J are TRBV6-5 and TRBJ1-5, with no clear D. Germline assignment: CDR1 MNHEY and CDR2 SVGAGI. The CDR3 length is 16 residues. V was trimmed by 4 bases and J by 1 base, leaving 14 bases between them. The CDR3 is CASSLALDGSNQPQHF. The CDR3 DNA follows: TGTGCCAGCAGTTTGGCCCTGGACGGGAGCAATCAGCCCCAGCATTTT.

This clonotype was counted only a few times. CDR3 region: CASTVSWGGETQYF. As DNA, the CDR3 is TGTGCCAGCACCGTTTCGTGGGGGGGGGAGACCCAGTACTTC. The chain has TRBV7-2 and TRBJ2-5; TRBD2 agrees at 7 bases. In germline, CDR1 is SGHTA, CDR2 FQGNSA. The CDR3 has 14 amino acids. J lost 5 bases, V lost 7 bases, and 10 bases had no gene match.

Comment on this clonotype: Compared with germline, one end of the junction differs, possibly owing to a read error. This chain connects TRBV20-1 to TRBJ1-5; 11 nucleotides line up with TRBD1. The germline V gene encodes CDR1 DFQATT and CDR2 SNEGSKA (reference sequence). This CDR3 comprises 18 residues. CDR3 nucleotide sequence: TGCAGTGCTAGAGTGGGGACAGGGGGGCCCATTAGCAGTCAGCCCCAGCATTTT. The encoded protein is CSARVGTGGPISSQPQHF.

This chain uses TRBV9 with TRBJ2-7, with 9 bases aligning to TRBD1. Per germline, CDR1 SGDLS and CDR2 YYNGEE. J gave up 1 base and V 3 bases, and 11 bases lay outside the gene matches. CDR3 length: 17 residues. The CDR3 spells CASSATSTGGASYEQYF. The CDR3 DNA is TGTGCCAGCAGCGCTACCTCTACAGGGGGCGCGTCCTACGAGCAGTACTTC. Looking up the rest from reference TRBV9 and TRBJ2-7 gives the full variable domain: DSGVTQTPKHLITATGQRVTLRCSPRSGDLSVYWYQQSLDQGLQFLIQYYNGEERAKGNILERFSAQQFPDLHSELNLSSLELGDSALYFCASSATSTGGASYEQYFGPGTRLTVT.

This chain joins TRBV12-3 or TRBV12-4 and TRBJ2-1; 10 bases are a match to TRBD2. The CDR3 has 16 residues. V lost 7 bases and J lost 3; bases outside the gene matches: 9. The chain's CDR3 is CASTVSGLAVYNEQFF. The CDR3 nucleotides read TGTGCCAGCACGGTCTCCGGACTAGCGGTCTACAATGAGCAGTTCTTC.